The entry below gives a single T cell receptor beta chain sequence along with its context. The antigen is unknown. The CDR3 length is 14 residues. Trimming at V came to 5 bases and at J to 3 bases, leaving 3 bases not matched to a gene. Germline CDR1 and CDR2: MNHEY and SVGAGI. This sample is drawn from a study of cytomegalovirus exposure and HLA in healthy donors. Broader study findings: A link between a missense DCLRE1C variant and TCR beta V- and J-gene trimming emerged from a later analysis. Indistinguishability led to the exclusion of some V segments, TRBV6-2 and TRBV6-3 included. Later analysis revealed greater clonal expansion in HLA-associated TCR beta chains than in equally common others.

All the people who gave samples were healthy bone marrow donors. The PCR had 60 Vbeta and 13 Jbeta primers. Repertoires were generated with immunoSEQ multiplex PCR, while TCRdb's copy carries only in-frame clones and drops some. The table has approximately 160,000 clones, around 80% seen once. This receptor was identified in a human donor in good health. Sequenced input: PBMCs. This chain links TRBV6-5 with TRBJ1-1; 10 nucleotides line up with TRBD1. CDR3 DNA: TGTGCCAGCAGTGGGACAGGGGCCTACACTGAAGCTTTCTTT. This gives the protein CASSGTGAYTEAFF.